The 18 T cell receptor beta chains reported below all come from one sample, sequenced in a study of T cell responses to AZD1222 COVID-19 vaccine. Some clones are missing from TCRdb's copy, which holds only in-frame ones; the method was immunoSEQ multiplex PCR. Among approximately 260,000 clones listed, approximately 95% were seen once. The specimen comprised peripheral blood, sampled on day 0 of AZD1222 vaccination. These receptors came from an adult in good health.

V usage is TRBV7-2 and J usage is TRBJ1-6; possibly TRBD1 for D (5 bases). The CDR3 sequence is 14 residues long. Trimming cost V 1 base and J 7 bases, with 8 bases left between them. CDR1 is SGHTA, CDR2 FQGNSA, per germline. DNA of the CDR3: TGTGCCAGCAGCTTAGGAGGGGAAAATTCACCCCTCCACTTT. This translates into CASSLGGENSPLHF.

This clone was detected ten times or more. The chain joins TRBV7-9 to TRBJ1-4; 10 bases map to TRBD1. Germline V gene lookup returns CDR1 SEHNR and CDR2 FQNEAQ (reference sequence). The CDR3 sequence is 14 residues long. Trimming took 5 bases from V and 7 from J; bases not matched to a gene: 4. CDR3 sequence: CASSRGQGSEKLFF. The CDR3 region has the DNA TGTGCCAGCAGCCGGGGACAGGGGAGTGAAAAACTGTTTTTT. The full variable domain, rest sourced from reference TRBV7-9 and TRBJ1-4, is DTGVSQNPRHKITKRGQNVTFRCDPISEHNRLYWYRQTLGQGPEFLTYFQNEAQLEKSRLLSDRFSAERPKGSFSTLEIQRTEQGDSAMYLCASSRGQGSEKLFFGSGTQLSVL.

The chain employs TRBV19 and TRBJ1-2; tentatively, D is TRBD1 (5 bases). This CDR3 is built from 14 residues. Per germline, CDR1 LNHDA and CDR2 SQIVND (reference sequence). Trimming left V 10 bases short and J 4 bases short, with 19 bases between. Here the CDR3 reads CATGVQGVIYGYTF. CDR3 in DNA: TGTGCCACCGGAGTGCAGGGCGTCATCTATGGCTACACCTTC.

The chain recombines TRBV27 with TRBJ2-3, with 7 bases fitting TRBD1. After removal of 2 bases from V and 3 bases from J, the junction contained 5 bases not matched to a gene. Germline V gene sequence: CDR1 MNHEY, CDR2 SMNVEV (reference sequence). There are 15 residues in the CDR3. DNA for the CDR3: TGTGCCAGCAGTTTAAACAGGGGCGGGACAGATACGCAGTATTTT. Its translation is CASSLNRGGTDTQYF.

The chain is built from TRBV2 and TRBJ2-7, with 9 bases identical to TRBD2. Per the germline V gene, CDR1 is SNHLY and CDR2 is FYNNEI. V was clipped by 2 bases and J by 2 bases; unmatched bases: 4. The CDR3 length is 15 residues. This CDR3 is CASSENSGGTYEQYF. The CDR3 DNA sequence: TGTGCCAGCAGTGAAAATAGCGGGGGAACCTACGAGCAGTACTTC.

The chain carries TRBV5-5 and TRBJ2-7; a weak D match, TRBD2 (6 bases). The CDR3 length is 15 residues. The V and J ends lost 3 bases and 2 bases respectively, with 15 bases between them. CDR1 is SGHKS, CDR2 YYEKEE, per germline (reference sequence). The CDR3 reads CASSSLGGYAYEQYF. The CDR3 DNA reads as TGTGCCAGCAGCTCCCTGGGGGGATATGCCTACGAGCAGTACTTC.

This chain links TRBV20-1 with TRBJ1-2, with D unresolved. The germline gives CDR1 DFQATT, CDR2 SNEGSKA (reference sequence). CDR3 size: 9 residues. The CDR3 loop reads CGQTYGYTF. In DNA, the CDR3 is TGCGGGCAGACCTATGGCTACACCTTC.

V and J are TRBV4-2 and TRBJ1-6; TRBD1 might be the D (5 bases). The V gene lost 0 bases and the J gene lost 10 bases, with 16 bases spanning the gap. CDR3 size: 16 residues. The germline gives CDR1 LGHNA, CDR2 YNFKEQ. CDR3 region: CASSQDMAWGSSPLHF. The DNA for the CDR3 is TGTGCCAGCAGCCAAGATATGGCCTGGGGGTCCTCACCCCTCCACTTT.

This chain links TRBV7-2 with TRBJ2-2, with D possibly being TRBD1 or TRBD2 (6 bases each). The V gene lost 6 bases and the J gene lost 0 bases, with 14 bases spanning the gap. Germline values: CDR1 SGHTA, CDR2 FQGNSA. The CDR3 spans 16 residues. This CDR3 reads CASSPHGGSNTGELFF. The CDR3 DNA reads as TGTGCCAGCAGTCCCCACGGGGGCTCGAACACCGGGGAGCTGTTTTTT. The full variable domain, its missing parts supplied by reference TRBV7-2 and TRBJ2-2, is GAGVSQSPSNKVTEKGKDVELRCDPISGHTALYWYRQSLGQGLEFLIYFQGNSAPDKSGLPSDRFSAERTGGSVSTLTIQRTQQEDSAVYLCASSPHGGSNTGELFFGEGSRLTVL.

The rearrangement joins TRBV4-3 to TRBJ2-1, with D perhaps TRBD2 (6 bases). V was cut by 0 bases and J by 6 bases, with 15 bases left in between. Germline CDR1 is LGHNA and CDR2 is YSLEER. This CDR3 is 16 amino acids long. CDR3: CASSQDLGTALNEQFF. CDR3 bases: TGCGCCAGCAGCCAAGATCTAGGGACTGCCCTCAATGAGCAGTTCTTC.

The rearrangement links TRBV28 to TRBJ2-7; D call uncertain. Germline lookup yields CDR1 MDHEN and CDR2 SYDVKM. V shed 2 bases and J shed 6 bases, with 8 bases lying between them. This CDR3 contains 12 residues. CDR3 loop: CASSLNRREQYF. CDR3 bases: TGTGCCAGCAGTTTAAACAGACGCGAGCAGTACTTC.

The CDR3 sequence is CASGPGNTEAFF. CDR3 sequence (DNA): TGTGCCAGCGGGCCGGGGAACACTGAAGCTTTCTTT. The J gene is TRBJ1-1, the V gene TRBV6-6; D uncertain. Trimming took off 8 bases at V and 1 base at J, with 8 bases between the two ends. The CDR3 length is 12 residues. Germline lookup yields CDR1 MNHNY and CDR2 SVGAGI (reference sequence).

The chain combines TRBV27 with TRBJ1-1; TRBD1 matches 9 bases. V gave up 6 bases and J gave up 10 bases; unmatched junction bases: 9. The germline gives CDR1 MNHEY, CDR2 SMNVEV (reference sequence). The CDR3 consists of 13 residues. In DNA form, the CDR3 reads TGTGCCAGCAGACATCCGACAGGGGGGGTAGCTTTCTTT. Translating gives CASRHPTGGVAFF.

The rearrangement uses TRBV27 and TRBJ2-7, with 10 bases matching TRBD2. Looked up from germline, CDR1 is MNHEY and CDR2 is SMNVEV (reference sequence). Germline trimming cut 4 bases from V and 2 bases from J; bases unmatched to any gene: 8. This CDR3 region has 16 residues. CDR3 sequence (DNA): TGTGCCAGCAGTTACCGGACTAGCGGCTTAACCTACGAGCAGTACTTC. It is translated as CASSYRTSGLTYEQYF.

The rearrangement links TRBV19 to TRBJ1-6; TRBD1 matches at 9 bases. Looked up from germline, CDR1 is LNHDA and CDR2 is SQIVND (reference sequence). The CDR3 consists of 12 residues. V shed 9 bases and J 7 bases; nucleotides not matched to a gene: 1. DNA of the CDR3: TGTGCCAGGGGACAGGGAAATTCACCCCTCCACTTT. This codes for CARGQGNSPLHF.

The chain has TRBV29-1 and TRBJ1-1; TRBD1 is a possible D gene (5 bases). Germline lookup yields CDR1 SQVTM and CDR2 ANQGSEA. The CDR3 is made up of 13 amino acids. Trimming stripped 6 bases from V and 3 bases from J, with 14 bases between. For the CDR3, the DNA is TGCAGCGTCGCCAGCGGGGGGGACACTGAAGCTTTCTTT. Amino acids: CSVASGGDTEAFF.

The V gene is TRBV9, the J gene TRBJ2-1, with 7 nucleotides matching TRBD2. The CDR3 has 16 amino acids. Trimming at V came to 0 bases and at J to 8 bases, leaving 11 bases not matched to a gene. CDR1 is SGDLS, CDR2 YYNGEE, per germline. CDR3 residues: CASSVAGGTFVDEQFF. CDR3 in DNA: TGTGCCAGCAGCGTAGCCGGGGGGACCTTCGTCGATGAGCAGTTCTTC.

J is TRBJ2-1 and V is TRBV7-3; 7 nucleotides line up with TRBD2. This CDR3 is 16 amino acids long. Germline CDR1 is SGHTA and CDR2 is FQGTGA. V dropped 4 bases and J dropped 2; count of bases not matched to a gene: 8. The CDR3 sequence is CASSSLAEPPYNEQFF. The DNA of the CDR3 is TGTGCCAGCAGCTCGCTAGCGGAGCCCCCCTACAATGAGCAGTTCTTC.